Reported below is one TCR beta chain. It has no known antigen specificity. Per-nucleotide qualities are absent, and no much larger clonotype sits a single base away. CD8 naive samples consisted of CD45RO-negative cells that were positively selected for CCR7, yielding a CD45RA+CCR7+ population without TemRA cells. The donors were healthy, HIV-negative adults with no recently reported acute infections or vaccinations. All donors were Caucasian adults living in Nashville, Tennessee, USA. After blood collection by leukapheresis, PBMCs were isolated using Ficoll-Histopaque density gradient centrifugation and then cryopreserved in the vapor phase of liquid nitrogen. Purity and quantity of every magnetically sorted T cell population were checked by analytical flow cytometry. Genomic DNA was isolated from each sorted fraction and quantified by UV absorbance on a Nanodrop 2000c. TCR CDR3 regions were amplified from genomic DNA by multiplex PCR using the deep immunoSEQ assay. Genomic DNA extracted from each cell subset was distributed evenly over all wells of several immunoSEQ 96-well plates, and each plate served as one replicate. For sorted subsets, around 200 ng genomic DNA, equal to 30,000 to 35,000 T cell genomes, was loaded into each replicate PCR. Purified libraries were measured with a Qubit 3.0 fluorometer, size-checked on a Bioanalyzer 2100, and measured again with the KAPA Library Quantification kit. A separate single-read 150-cycle Illumina NextSeq 550 flow cell was used to sequence each immunoSEQ 96-well plate. The study's own analysis went as follows. The immunoSEQ output contained only junctional sequences without quality scores, so filtering could not match that applied to full-length reads. Sequences were annotated with PyIR, a Python wrapper for IgBLAST v1.9, and V/J genes and CDR3 were assigned using IMGT germline references. Reads were removed for weak V/J assignments (E-value above 1e-6), missing CDR3, stop codons, out-of-frame junctions, or ambiguous translated residues. V3J clonotypes were defined as sequences sharing an identical inferred V gene, J gene, and CDR3 amino acid sequence. Percentage overlap between repertoires was calculated by dividing the number of shared unique clonotypes by the size of the smaller repertoire. Three approaches were used to assess repertoire richness: RTK rarefaction, the Chao1 estimator, and Recon v2.1 estimates of unobserved clonotypes. OLGA was used to compute generation probabilities for all TCRbeta clonotypes that the gDNA method yielded from a handful of donors. In its TCRdb copy, this immuneACCESS table keeps in-frame sequences only and misses some clones. Where compared with another copy, unresolved V genes explain less than half of these, and the others have no known cause. V and J calls and clone size are copied from that table; D and trimming were computed from the DNA. The sample data list millions of clones, and more than 85% of these were observed just once. The ten largest make up under 2% of the sample.

This sample stems from a study of shared clonotypes between healthy human individuals (dated by TCRdb to 2020 to 2022). The study in broad terms: A couple of women and a few men aged 18 to 49 years were included in the cohort. For each donor, CD4 naive and CD4 memory were each run on three plates, CD8 naive on two plates, and CD8 memory on one plate. Different laboratories and diverse techniques were used to prepare libraries and sequence TCR repertoires, to increase sequencing depth and limit assay-specific biases. Leukapheresis yielded between about 0.94 and 9.5 billion PBMCs per donor. To estimate repertoire size and how much clonotype sharing occurs between individuals, the study deeply sequenced the blood TCR repertoires of several healthy adults. Study-wide conclusions, independent of this receptor: Clonotypes shared by all four sorted-subset donors showed higher generation probabilities than non-shared clonotypes. Based on pairwise subsampling, the degree of clonotype sharing among donors was expected to be affected by sequencing depth. Rarefaction of sorted-subset datasets indicated incomplete sequencing despite the large sequencing depth. Sampling was restricted to blood, and TCR repertoires in tissue are likely to differ from TCR repertoires in blood. Larger estimated clonotype richness was generally found for naive subsets than for memory subsets. Roughly 5.2% of naive CD4, approximately 3.7% of naive CD8, approximately 2.2% of memory CD4, and 0.35% to 0.5% of memory CD8 clonotypes were shared across a handful of donors. The genetic and exposure-history diversity represented was limited by the small number of donors.

Looking up the germline V gene (reference sequence) yields CDR1 MNHEY and CDR2 SMNVEV. Trimming removed 5 bases from V and 6 bases from J, leaving 20 bases between the germline ends. Measured from the cysteine to the phenylalanine, the CDR3 is 16 residues long. Only the CDR3 part of the read is kept: 48 bases, read in frame from the first base. This sequence originates from a man aged 18 to 29 in good health. Some clones in this sample may be carry-over from other donors' samples. In this chain, TRBV27 is recombined with TRBJ2-1, and TRBD2 may be the D gene, going by 7 matching bases. The sample consisted of naive CD8+ T cells from PBMCs. The cell subset or site label for this specimen denotes: CD45RA+CCR7+. For the CDR3, the sequence is CASSPSKGEGPNEQFF. In nucleotides, the sequence is TGTGCCAGCAGTCCTTCGAAGGGGGAGGGACCCAATGAGCAGTTCTTC.